The 13 T cell receptor beta chains given below trace back to one sample, sequenced in a study of cytomegalovirus exposure and HLA in healthy donors. Clones were sequenced by immunoSEQ multiplex PCR, and TCRdb holds only the in-frame ones, with some missing. The repertoire holds roughly 190,000 clones, with around nine tenths as singletons. Sequenced: PBMCs. The receptors shown here come from a young man in good health and CMV-seropositive.

The genes are TRBV11-2 and TRBJ2-7; D remains unclear. Germline V gives CDR1 SGHAT, CDR2 FQNNGV. V was pared by 0 bases and J by 5 bases, with 8 bases between. The CDR3 length is 13 residues. The CDR3 is CASSLEAVNEQYF. The CDR3, as DNA: TGTGCCAGCAGCTTAGAAGCCGTCAACGAGCAGTACTTC.

This sequence joins TRBV7-9 and TRBJ2-1; D may match TRBD1 or TRBD2 (6 bases each). V was clipped by 0 bases and J by 8 bases, with 8 bases between them. This CDR3 has 13 residues. Germline V lookup: CDR1 SEHNR, CDR2 FQNEAQ (reference sequence). DNA for the CDR3: TGTGCCAGCAGCTTAGCCGGGGGCGATGAGCAGTTCTTC. This gives the protein CASSLAGGDEQFF.

The chain has TRBV30 and TRBJ2-1, with D unclear. This CDR3 spans 14 amino acids. CDR1 GTSNPN and CDR2 SVGIG come from the germline V gene (reference sequence). V dropped 0 bases and J dropped 2 bases, with 8 bases sitting between them. Here the CDR3 DNA reads TGTGCCTGGAGTGTACGGATGACCTACAATGAGCAGTTCTTC. Translated: CAWSVRMTYNEQFF.

The chain recombines TRBV9 with TRBJ2-3, with TRBD2 as a possible D gene (6 bases). Trimming left V 3 bases short and J 0 bases short, with 17 bases between. Germline lookup yields CDR1 SGDLS and CDR2 YYNGEE. The CDR3 has 17 residues. Written as DNA, the CDR3 is TGTGCCAGCAGCGAGCCCCCTAGCGAAGCTAGCACAGATACGCAGTATTTT. Amino acids: CASSEPPSEASTDTQYF.

This chain links TRBV4-3 with TRBJ2-7; D may match TRBD1 or TRBD2 (5 bases each). Trimming took off 0 bases at V and 0 bases at J, with 12 bases between the two ends. Germline V gives CDR1 LGHNA, CDR2 YSLEER. CDR3 length equals 16 residues. The CDR3 spells CASSQDRGPSSYEQYF. The CDR3 DNA is TGCGCCAGCAGCCAAGATAGGGGACCTAGCTCCTACGAGCAGTACTTC.

The chain recombines TRBV6-1 with TRBJ2-6, with D uncertain. From germline, CDR1 is MNHNS and CDR2 SASEGT. Between the trimmed V and J ends, which lost 5 bases and 0 bases, there was a span of 5 bases. The CDR3 totals 14 residues. CDR3 nucleotides: TGTGCCAGCAGTCCCTTCTCTGGGGCCAACGTCCTGACTTTC. Amino acids: CASSPFSGANVLTF.

The chain recombines TRBV7-3 with TRBJ2-3; D is ambiguous. CDR3 length equals 13 residues. V shed 5 bases and J shed 0 bases, with 6 bases lying between them. Germline V gene lookup returns CDR1 SGHTA and CDR2 FQGTGA. CDR3 region: CASSPLSTDTQYF. CDR3 nucleotide sequence: TGTGCCAGCAGCCCCCTCAGCACAGATACGCAGTATTTT.

This sequence joins TRBV5-4 and TRBJ2-2; 12 bases match TRBD2. V lost 4 bases, J lost 6 bases, and 4 bases stayed unmatched. Per the germline V gene, CDR1 is SGHNT and CDR2 is YYREEE (reference sequence). This CDR3 is built from 15 residues. CDR3 sequence: CASSTLAGGAGELFF. In DNA, the CDR3 is TGTGCCAGCAGCACTCTAGCGGGGGGGGCCGGGGAGCTGTTTTTT.

The chain has TRBV5-1 and TRBJ1-2; TRBD1 matches 8 bases. The CDR3 is 21 residues long. The J segment lost 3 bases and the V segment lost 3 bases, leaving 25 bases of the junction unmatched. CDR1 is SGHRS and CDR2 is YFSETQ in the germline V gene. The CDR3 spells CASSSKPPSWSGTGSYYGYTF. Written as DNA, the CDR3 is TGCGCCAGCAGCTCCAAACCACCGTCGTGGTCCGGGACAGGCTCTTACTATGGCTACACCTTC.

The genes are TRBV11-2 and TRBJ2-5; no clear D gene. The V and J ends lost 3 bases and 5 bases respectively, with 10 bases between them. The germline gives CDR1 SGHAT, CDR2 FQNNGV. The CDR3 runs 13 residues. The CDR3 here is CASSLWGGETQYF. The CDR3 nucleotides are TGTGCCAGCAGCTTGTGGGGTGGTGAGACCCAGTACTTC.

The CDR3 is CASSLEGVGNQPQHF. In DNA form, the CDR3 reads TGTGCCAGCAGCTTGGAAGGGGTGGGGAATCAGCCCCAGCATTTT. The chain has TRBV5-6 and TRBJ1-5, with TRBD1 as a possible D gene (5 bases). The V gene lost 0 bases and the J gene lost 4 bases, with 11 bases spanning the gap. Germline V gene lookup returns CDR1 SGHDT and CDR2 YYEEEE. The CDR3 length is 15 residues.

This chain uses TRBV7-2 with TRBJ2-7; possibly TRBD1 for D (7 bases). V shed 4 bases and J shed 0 bases, with 16 bases lying between them. Germline V gene lookup returns CDR1 SGHTA and CDR2 FQGNSA. The CDR3 has 16 residues. The CDR3 coding sequence is TGTGCCAGCAGCTGGCGGGACCCAGGGGGCTCCTACGAGCAGTACTTC. Amino acids: CASSWRDPGGSYEQYF.

The chain carries TRBV7-8 and TRBJ2-1, with 11 positions matching TRBD2. The trim removed 5 bases at V and 8 bases at J, leaving 20 bases unmatched. The CDR3 sequence is 19 residues long. The germline V gene has CDR1 SGHVS and CDR2 FQNEAQ. CDR3 loop: CASSARLAGSIAGDYEQFF. As DNA, the CDR3 is TGTGCCAGCAGCGCACGACTAGCGGGGTCCATAGCGGGGGATTATGAGCAGTTCTTC.